Each of the 20 T cell receptor beta chains below was sequenced from the same sample in a study of regulatory T cells in long-lasting Graves disease. Stated time point: newly diagnosed GD, antithyroid drugs for less than 3 months. The TCR library used RNA extracted from PBMCs. With iRepertoire HTBI primers and Arm-PCR of CDR3 regions, TCR beta libraries were built. TCRdb independently ran MiXCR on the multiplex PCR reads; one entry per CDR3 protein. This table holds 400,000 to 650,000 distinct CDR3 sequences, about 16% found once. Another study also made use of these data, one on T cells in Graves' hyperthyroidism and ophthalmopathy.

The specimen was peripheral blood mononuclear cells (PBMCs), collected at new diagnosis, from a patient treated with antithyroid drugs. The receptors here all came from a woman aged 35-65 years with Graves disease.

This clonotype was observed many times. V and J are TRBV7-9 and TRBJ2-7; possible D gene TRBD2, 8 bases. Trimming cost V 6 bases and J 3 bases, with 21 bases left between them. The germline CDR1 and CDR2 sequences are SEHNR and FQNEAQ (reference sequence). This CDR3 has 16 amino acids. CDR3 region: CASRPSGGGLIYEQYF. The DNA for the CDR3 is TGTGCCAGCAGACCCTCGGGAGGGGGCCTTATCTACGAGCAGTACTTC.

A note on this clonotype: A much more abundant neighbour one base away suggests this may be a read error. The gene calls are TRBV12-3 or TRBV12-4 and TRBJ2-1, with D perhaps TRBD1 or TRBD2 (7 bases each). The J call may be incorrect, as the DNA end agrees better with TRBJ2-5. The CDR3 extends over 14 amino acids. CDR3 protein: CASSPGGGRESQYF. The CDR3 DNA follows: TGTGCCAGCAGTCCAGGGGGGGGGAGAGAGTCCCAGTACTTC.

This clonotype has just a few counts. CDR3 loop: CSVEQGDTGELFF. The CDR3 nucleotides read TGCAGTGTTGAGCAGGGGGACACCGGGGAGCTGTTTTTT. The gene calls are TRBV20-1 and TRBJ2-2, with TRBD1 identical over 7 bases. The germline V gene has CDR1 DFQATT and CDR2 SNEGSKA (reference sequence). CDR3 length: 13 amino acids. The trim removed 7 bases at V and 3 bases at J, leaving 5 bases unmatched.

The rearrangement links TRBV9 to TRBJ1-4; no firm D call. Germline loops: CDR1 SGDLS, CDR2 YYNGEE. The CDR3 totals 15 residues. V lost 4 bases to trimming and J lost 2 bases, with 12 bases between them. CDR3 DNA sequence: TGTGCCAGCAGCTCCCGGGGAGGTACTAATGAAAAACTGTTTTTT. Translated: CASSSRGGTNEKLFF. Full variable domain (missing parts from reference TRBV9 and TRBJ1-4): DSGVTQTPKHLITATGQRVTLRCSPRSGDLSVYWYQQSLDQGLQFLIQYYNGEERAKGNILERFSAQQFPDLHSELNLSSLELGDSALYFCASSSRGGTNEKLFFGSGTQLSVL.

This clonotype was counted at least ten times. V gene TRBV7-2 combines with J gene TRBJ1-2; TRBD1 aligns across 7 bases. The V and J ends lost 4 bases and 5 bases, in that order; junction bases with no gene match: 7. The germline CDR1 and CDR2 sequences are SGHTA and FQGNSA. The CDR3 runs 14 residues. The CDR3 DNA reads TGTGCCAGCAGCTCCCGGACAGGAGCTTATGGCTACACCTTC. Its translation: CASSSRTGAYGYTF. Supplemented by reference TRBV7-2 and TRBJ1-2, the full variable domain reads GAGVSQSPSNKVTEKGKDVELRCDPISGHTALYWYRQSLGQGLEFLIYFQGNSAPDKSGLPSDRFSAERTGGSVSTLTIQRTQQEDSAVYLCASSSRTGAYGYTFGSGTRLTVV.

This clonotype has just a few counts. The chain links TRBV10-3 to TRBJ2-7; TRBD1 agrees at 7 bases. CDR3 length equals 11 residues. CDR1 and CDR2 from the germline V gene are ENHRY and SYGVKD. This CDR3 is CASTGTYEQYF. CDR3 sequence (DNA): TGTGCGTCGACAGGGACGTACGAGCAGTACTTC.

Points on this clonotype: This sequence may be a read error, since a much larger clone differs from it by one base. The genes are TRBV12-3 or TRBV12-4 and TRBJ1-2; D unclear. This CDR3 has 13 residues. CDR3 sequence (DNA): TGTGCCAGCATCACAATTAATCCCTATGGCTGCACCTTC. The encoded protein is CASITINPYGCTF.

This clonotype has a count of ten or more. V and J are TRBV5-1 and TRBJ1-2; weak D call: TRBD1 (5 bases). This CDR3 has 17 amino acids. Per germline, CDR1 SGHRS and CDR2 YFSETQ. Trimming stripped 4 bases from V and 3 bases from J, with 22 bases between. CDR3 sequence (DNA): TGCGCCAGCAGCGGACCTCGGGACGCGCGGTTAGACTATGGCTACACCTTC. Amino acid sequence: CASSGPRDARLDYGYTF.

The rearrangement links TRBV25-1 to TRBJ1-4, with D perhaps TRBD1 (6 bases). Germline lookup yields CDR1 MGHDK and CDR2 SYGVNS. This CDR3 has 17 amino acids. V lost 11 bases, J lost 3 bases, and 25 bases lay in between. The CDR3 protein is CAAASQGSIRANEKLFF. CDR3 sequence (DNA): TGTGCCGCGGCTTCACAGGGCTCGATTAGGGCTAATGAAAAACTGTTTTTT.

A few counts support this clonotype. This chain links TRBV12-3 or TRBV12-4 with TRBJ1-1, with 8 bases matching TRBD1. V lost 5 bases to trimming and J lost 11 bases; unmatched junction nucleotides: 10. The CDR3 extends over 13 amino acids. CDR3 protein: CASSTQGATNAFF. The CDR3 coding sequence is TGTGCCAGCAGTACCCAGGGGGCGACGAATGCTTTCTTT.

The chain joins TRBV7-2 to TRBJ1-6; D possibly corresponds to TRBD1 (6 bases). The germline CDR1 and CDR2 sequences are SGHTA and FQGNSA. The ends were cut back, 4 bases at V and 10 bases at J, with 20 bases in the middle. There are 16 residues in the CDR3. The CDR3 coding sequence is TGTGCCAGCAGCTGGGGGGGGCCGGGGCGGGGGTCACCCCTCCACTTT. Protein: CASSWGGPGRGSPLHF.

V is TRBV6-2 or TRBV6-3 and J is TRBJ2-5; possibly TRBD1 for D (6 bases). V was cut by 0 bases and J by 5 bases, with 13 bases left in between. The CDR3 length is 15 residues. CDR1 and CDR2 from the germline V gene are MNHEY and SVGEGT. The CDR3 DNA sequence: TGTGCCAGCAGTTACTCTAGGGGGAGAGGCGAGACCCAGTACTTC. This sequence encodes CASSYSRGRGETQYF.

Worth noting for this clonotype: Being one base from a much bigger clone, this may be a read error. This chain links TRBV11-2 with TRBJ1-4; no reliable D call. The germline V and J ends were trimmed by 1 base and 12 bases, with 18 bases remaining between them. This CDR3 has 15 amino acids. The V gene's germline CDR1 is SGHAT and CDR2 FQNNGV. The CDR3 DNA sequence: TGTGCCAGCAGCTTAGGTAGGGTGACGGAAGAAGAACTGTTTTTT. Translating gives CASSLGRVTEEELFF.

This clonotype was detected only a few times. J is TRBJ2-1 and V is TRBV7-3, with a tentative D call TRBD2 (8 bases). The DNA end is more similar to TRBJ2-5, so the J call may be wrong. This CDR3 spans 15 amino acids. Germline values: CDR1 SGHTA, CDR2 FQGTGA. The CDR3 DNA follows: TGTGCCAGCAGCCCCCGGGACAGCGGGGGAAAGACCCAGTACTTC. It is translated as CASSPRDSGGKTQYF.

This clonotype occurred many times. This chain joins TRBV2 and TRBJ1-2, with TRBD1 as a possible D gene (5 bases). There are 15 residues in the CDR3. Trimming left V 5 bases short and J 5 bases short, with 18 bases between. Germline V gene lookup returns CDR1 SNHLY and CDR2 FYNNEI. CDR3 bases: TGTGCCAGCAGTCCCCGGGGTGGGGGTCCGTATGGCTACACCTTC. Residues: CASSPRGGGPYGYTF.

This clonotype occurred a few times. This chain joins TRBV5-1 and TRBJ1-1; TRBD1 aligns across 8 bases. Looked up from germline, CDR1 is SGHRS and CDR2 is YFSETQ. The CDR3 covers 15 residues. J gave up 4 bases and V 2 bases, and 7 bases lay outside the gene matches. The CDR3 is CASSFGQGASTEAFF. The CDR3 coding sequence is TGCGCCAGCAGCTTTGGGCAGGGGGCGAGCACTGAAGCTTTCTTT.

Remarks on this clonotype: Just one base apart from a much larger clone, this may be a read error. The chain is built from TRBV6-2 or TRBV6-3 and TRBJ2-7; 7 positions agree with TRBD2. V trimming: 7 bases; J trimming: 7 bases; junction bases outside the gene matches: 10. This CDR3 region has 13 residues. CDR1 is MNHEY, CDR2 SVGEGT, per germline. CDR3 amino acids: CASKLAVYNEQYF. The CDR3, as DNA: TGTGCCAGCAAGCTAGCGGTCTACAATGAGCAGTACTTC.

The J gene is TRBJ1-1, the V gene TRBV5-6; the D is unclear. The CDR3 runs 14 residues. Trimming took off 0 bases at V and 5 bases at J, with 11 bases between the two ends. Per the germline V gene, CDR1 is SGHDT and CDR2 is YYEEEE. CDR3 nucleotide sequence: TGTGCCAGCAGCTTGGCCTGGGTAATGACTGAAGCTTTCTTT. Translation gives CASSLAWVMTEAFF.

This clonotype was recorded at least ten times. The junction does not match germline at one end; this may be a read error. The gene calls are TRBV5-1 and TRBJ2-3; D unclear. CDR3 size: 13 residues. Germline V gene lookup returns CDR1 SGHRS and CDR2 YFSETQ. The CDR3 spells CASSLDPTDTQYF. The CDR3 DNA reads TGTGCCAGCAGCTTGGACCCCACAGATACGCAGTATTTT.

This rearrangement joins TRBV11-3 to TRBJ2-6; no clear D. CDR3 length equals 17 residues. Germline lookup yields CDR1 SGHNT and CDR2 YENEEA. Trimming pared 7 bases from V and 1 base from J, leaving 17 bases between. The CDR3 region has the DNA TGTGCCAGCACCCCCGAAGTTCGGTTATCTGGGGCCAACGTCCTGACTTTC. It codes for CASTPEVRLSGANVLTF. The full variable domain, with the rest looked up from reference TRBV11-3 and TRBJ2-6, is EAGVVQSPRYKIIEKKQPVAFWCNPISGHNTLYWYLQNLGQGPELLIRYENEEAVDDSQLPKDRFSAERLKGVDSTLKIQPAELGDSAVYLCASTPEVRLSGANVLTFGAGSRLTVL.